Listed below are T cell receptor beta chains from one sample, sequenced in a study of spatial heterogeneity in lung cancer. TCRdb processed the 5' RACE reads anew with MiXCR; each CDR3 protein has one entry. Of around 27,000 distinct CDR3 sequences listed, approximately 5.1% are singletons. The sequences come from PBMCs, collected at follow-up. The receptors shown here come from a female donor with early-stage non-small cell lung cancer. The CDR3 runs from the conserved cysteine through the conserved F or W. The D gene is left open where the match is weak. Where a row states a size, it is once, few, many or the class of an expanded clone; other rows omit it.

j_call,cdr3_length,d_call,v_call,clone_size,cdr3_aa,cdr3_nt
TRBJ2-5,14,TRBD1,TRBV3-1,many,CASSLRTGQETQYF,TGTGCCAGCAGCCTTAGGACAGGGCAAGAGACCCAGTACTTC
TRBJ1-2,14,.,TRBV6-5,many,CASSPDSWNYGYTF,TGTGCCAGCAGCCCCGACTCCTGGAACTATGGCTACACCTTC
TRBJ2-5,16,TRBD1,TRBV5-1,medium-sized,CASSLGPDRLVETQYF,TGCGCCAGCAGCTTGGGGCCGGACAGGCTTGTGGAGACCCAGTACTTC
TRBJ1-1,12,.,TRBV6-1,few,CASSEIGTEAFF,TGTGCCAGCAGTGAAATCGGGACTGAAGCTTTCTTT
TRBJ2-2,15,TRBD2,TRBV4-3,hyperexpanded,CASSHTSGDTGELFF,TGCGCCAGCAGCCACACTAGCGGCGACACCGGGGAGCTGTTTTTT
TRBJ2-1,12,.,TRBV5-1,many,CASSLVGGEQFF,TGCGCCAGCAGCTTGGTTGGGGGCGAGCAGTTCTTC
TRBJ2-3,16,TRBD2,TRBV20-1,many,CSAGPSGGRLVDTQYF,TGCAGTGCTGGCCCTTCGGGGGGGCGGTTGGTGGATACGCAGTATTTT
TRBJ2-2,12,.,TRBV4-2,many,CASSQDSPELFF,TGTGCCAGCAGCCAGGACAGTCCGGAGCTGTTTTTT
TRBJ2-2,14,.,TRBV2,many,CASTRDFATGELFF,TGTGCCAGCACACGGGACTTCGCCACCGGGGAGCTGTTTTTT
TRBJ1-6,13,.,TRBV6-1,many,CATNPGANSPLHF,TGTGCCACCAACCCAGGTGCTAATTCACCCCTCCACTTT
TRBJ1-1,16,TRBD1,TRBV2,many,CASSEALRTGRTEAFF,TGTGCCAGCAGTGAAGCGCTAAGGACAGGGAGGACTGAAGCTTTCTTT
TRBJ2-5,14,TRBD1,TRBV6-1,.,CANRTGTGIETQYF,TGTGCCAACAGGACCGGGACAGGGATAGAGACCCAGTACTTC
TRBJ2-1,12,.,TRBV20-1,many,CSARGIVNEQFF,TGCAGTGCAAGGGGAATCGTGAATGAGCAGTTCTTC
TRBJ2-2,20,TRBD2,TRBV4-3,medium-sized,CASSQGTPGLAFANTGELFF,TGCGCCAGCAGCCAAGGTACCCCGGGACTAGCGTTCGCGAACACCGGGGAGCTGTTTTTT
TRBJ1-2,19,TRBD1,TRBV24-1,many,CATGQGPPTASLANYGYTF,TGTGCCACTGGACAGGGGCCGCCCACGGCCTCCTTAGCCAACTATGGCTACACCTTC
TRBJ2-2,15,TRBD1,TRBV30,.,CAWRAPGTGVGELFF,TGTGCCTGGAGGGCGCCGGGGACAGGAGTCGGGGAGCTGTTTTTT
TRBJ2-3,16,.,TRBV6-4,many,CASSDSGRQVGDTQYF,TGTGCCAGCAGTGACTCAGGGAGGCAGGTGGGGGATACGCAGTATTTT
TRBJ2-7,12,.,TRBV18,many,CASSPREYEQYF,TGTGCCAGCTCACCGCGCGAATACGAGCAGTACTTC
TRBJ2-3,15,.,TRBV9,many,CASSVDLKGTDTQYF,TGTGCCAGCAGCGTAGATCTTAAGGGCACAGATACGCAGTATTTT
TRBJ1-4,16,TRBD1,TRBV7-9,many,CASSYGRAGGSEKLFF,TGTGCCAGCAGCTACGGACGGGCAGGGGGCAGTGAAAAACTGTTTTTT
TRBJ2-4,13,TRBD1,TRBV20-1,many,CSAWTGWLGIQYF,TGCAGTGCTTGGACAGGGTGGTTGGGCATTCAGTACTTC
TRBJ1-5,12,.,TRBV28,many,CATGRANQPQHF,TGTGCCACAGGGAGGGCCAATCAGCCCCAGCATTTT
TRBJ2-5,16,TRBD2,TRBV5-3,.,CARSWGMTSGKETQYF,TGTGCCAGAAGCTGGGGGATGACTAGCGGGAAAGAGACCCAGTACTTC
TRBJ2-7,16,.,TRBV3-1,many,CASSQDPGLLTYEQYF,TGTGCCAGCAGCCAAGATCCGGGACTTTTGACCTACGAGCAGTACTTC
TRBJ2-5,11,.,TRBV2,many,CASNLQETQYF,TGTGCCAGCAATTTGCAAGAGACCCAGTACTTC
TRBJ2-3,16,TRBD2,TRBV20-1,many,CSAGKTSGGVLDTQYF,TGCAGTGCTGGGAAGACTAGCGGGGGAGTTTTGGATACGCAGTATTTT
TRBJ2-3,15,TRBD2,TRBV7-2,many,CASSISGSPADTQYF,TGTGCCAGCAGTATCAGCGGGAGTCCCGCAGATACGCAGTATTTT
TRBJ2-5,11,.,TRBV12-5,many,CASGLEETQYF,TGTGCTAGTGGTTTGGAGGAGACCCAGTACTTC
TRBJ2-1,16,TRBD2,TRBV5-1,many,CASKGGLAGGYNEQFF,TGCGCCAGCAAGGGCGGACTAGCGGGAGGATACAATGAGCAGTTCTTC
TRBJ1-2,15,TRBD1,TRBV15,.,CATSTRTGGNYGYTF,TGTGCCACCAGCACCCGGACAGGGGGGAACTATGGCTACACCTTC
TRBJ2-2,12,.,TRBV20-1,many,CSASASFGELFF,TGCAGTGCTAGCGCGAGTTTCGGGGAGCTGTTTTTT
TRBJ2-3,17,TRBD2,TRBV7-2,many,CASSLAGSGGPTDTQYF,TGTGCCAGCAGCTTAGCGGGTAGCGGGGGGCCCACAGATACGCAGTATTTT
TRBJ2-1,12,.,TRBV24-1,few,CATSDPLNEQFF,TGTGCCACCAGTGACCCCTTAAATGAGCAGTTCTTC
TRBJ2-7,11,.,TRBV29-1,many,CSVVRVNEQYF,TGCAGCGTCGTTAGGGTAAACGAGCAGTACTTC
TRBJ2-3,10,.,TRBV7-2,few,CASGKDTQYF,TGTGCCAGTGGGAAAGATACGCAGTATTTT
TRBJ2-3,14,.,TRBV7-9,few,CASSLDPSPDTQYF,TGTGCCAGCAGCTTAGATCCTTCCCCAGATACGCAGTATTTT
TRBJ2-7,13,.,TRBV20-1,many,CSARSQGPYEQYF,TGCAGTGCTAGGTCCCAGGGCCCCTACGAGCAGTACTTC
TRBJ1-1,12,.,TRBV7-9,many,CASVGLNTEAFF,TGTGCCAGCGTTGGATTGAACACTGAAGCTTTCTTT
TRBJ2-2,16,.,TRBV5-1,many,CASSLAGARNTGELFF,TGCGCCAGCAGCTTGGCCGGGGCGCGGAACACCGGGGAGCTGTTTTTT
TRBJ2-3,14,TRBD1,TRBV18,many,CASSPKRDRDTQYF,TGTGCCAGCTCACCGAAGAGGGACAGGGATACGCAGTATTTT